The 26 T cell receptor beta chains presented below share a single source sample, sequenced in a study of blood T cell repertoires in COVID-19. The protocol was immunoSEQ multiplex PCR, while the TCRdb copy is restricted to in-frame clones and leaves out a portion. The table has some 190,000 clones, around 84% seen once. The sample taken for sequencing was PBMCs or T cells enriched from blood (not recorded which). The receptors shown here come from a woman aged 25 to 39 who had recovered from COVID-19.

The V and J genes are TRBV23-1 and TRBJ1-1, with D possibly matching TRBD1 (6 bases). TRBV23-1 is labeled an ORF, and its function is uncertain. Trimming shortened V by 4 bases and J by 0 bases, and 12 bases separated the two germline ends. The CDR3 length is 15 residues. CDR3 nucleotide sequence: TGCGCCAGCAGTCCTACGGGACACATGAACACTGAAGCTTTCTTT. Translating it yields CASSPTGHMNTEAFF.

This chain connects TRBV30 to TRBJ2-5; 8 bases fit TRBD2. Losses at the gene ends were 4 bases for V and 5 bases for J; bases not matched to a gene: 9. Germline-derived CDR1 and CDR2 are GTSNPN and SVGIG (reference sequence). There are 14 residues in the CDR3. The CDR3 reads CAWNSGSPGETQYF. For the CDR3, the DNA is TGTGCCTGGAACAGCGGGAGCCCCGGGGAGACCCAGTACTTC.

The rearrangement uses TRBV25-1 and TRBJ1-6; no firm D call. Looked up from germline, CDR1 is MGHDK and CDR2 is SYGVNS. Trimming stripped 3 bases from V and 9 bases from J, with 18 bases between. This CDR3 region has 16 residues. The CDR3 DNA is TGTGCCAGCAGTGAGTCCCACCTGGCAACTAGTTCACCCCTCCACTTT. It is translated as CASSESHLATSSPLHF.

CDR3: CASSQDLAKREYVEQFF. CDR3 nucleotide sequence: TGTGCCAGCAGCCAAGATCTCGCTAAGCGGGAGTACGTTGAGCAGTTCTTC. The gene calls are TRBV3-1 (or the pseudogene TRBV3-2) and TRBJ2-1; 8 positions agree with TRBD2. J was trimmed by 9 bases and V by 0 bases; bases with no gene match: 13. This CDR3 has 17 amino acids. CDR1 is LGHDT and CDR2 is YNNKEL in the germline V gene (reference sequence).

This clone was counted a few times. J is TRBJ1-2 and V is TRBV5-1; no firm D call. The V and J ends lost 4 bases and 4 bases respectively, with 14 bases between them. The CDR3 runs to 14 residues. CDR1 is SGHRS, CDR2 YFSETQ, per germline. The DNA of the CDR3 is TGCGCCAGCAGCAGTGGGAGGGATATCTATGGCTACACCTTC. It yields the protein CASSSGRDIYGYTF.

CDR3 amino acids: CSVEIRDTEAFF. The CDR3 DNA is TGCAGCGTTGAGATCCGGGACACTGAAGCTTTCTTT. The chain recombines TRBV29-1 with TRBJ1-1; D is undetermined. V lost 3 bases and J lost 3, with 8 bases in between. The CDR3 is 12 amino acids. The germline V gene has CDR1 SQVTM and CDR2 ANQGSEA.

The chain links TRBV4-1 to TRBJ1-2, with 8 bases matching TRBD1. Germline V gives CDR1 MGHRA, CDR2 YSYEKL. V gave up 3 bases and J gave up 3 bases; unmatched junction bases: 12. The CDR3 has 17 residues. The CDR3 is CASSQTPVGQGDYGYTF. CDR3 DNA: TGCGCCAGCAGCCAGACCCCAGTTGGACAGGGCGACTATGGCTACACCTTC.

Note on this clone: A junction end diverges from the germline sequence, so it may reflect a read error. The chain has TRBV29-1 and TRBJ1-2; D perhaps matches TRBD1 (5 bases). The CDR3 runs to 11 residues. Looked up from germline, CDR1 is SQVTM and CDR2 is ANQGSEA. The CDR3 DNA follows: TGCAGCGTTGGTATGGGGGGGTCAGTCGGCTTC. Protein: CSVGMGGSVGF.

This sequence joins TRBV5-1 and TRBJ2-2, with D unclear. CDR3 length: 14 amino acids. V was trimmed by 2 bases and J by 5 bases, leaving 10 bases between them. The germline CDR1 and CDR2 sequences are SGHRS and YFSETQ. As DNA, the CDR3 is TGCGCCAGCAGCTTCGAAGCAAATACCGGGGAGCTGTTTTTT. Translating it yields CASSFEANTGELFF.

V usage is TRBV27 and J usage is TRBJ1-2, with 9 bases identical to TRBD1. The V gene end was trimmed by 0 bases and the J gene end by 0 bases; junction bases not matched to a gene: 5. The CDR3 loop spans 17 amino acids. The germline V gene has CDR1 MNHEY and CDR2 SMNVEV (reference sequence). CDR3 DNA: TGTGCCAGCAGTTTATCGGGACAGGGTAGGGCTAACTATGGCTACACCTTC. This sequence encodes CASSLSGQGRANYGYTF.

This sequence joins TRBV9 and TRBJ1-4; 8 positions agree with TRBD1. This CDR3 has 14 amino acids. V was pared by 4 bases and J by 6 bases, with 5 bases of the junction left unmatched. Germline V gene lookup returns CDR1 SGDLS and CDR2 YYNGEE. The CDR3 region is CASSFSQGDEKLFF. The CDR3, as DNA: TGTGCCAGCAGCTTCTCACAGGGGGATGAAAAACTGTTTTTT.

This clone is a singleton in its sample. The chain joins TRBV7-9 to TRBJ2-7, with 7 bases matching TRBD1. The V gene end was trimmed by 1 base and the J gene end by 0 bases; junction bases not matched to a gene: 3. Per germline, CDR1 SEHNR and CDR2 FQNEAQ (reference sequence). The CDR3 is made up of 15 amino acids. CDR3 nucleotide sequence: TGTGCCAGCAGCTTAGGAGGGGGCGCCTCCTACGAGCAGTACTTC. As protein: CASSLGGGASYEQYF.

This clone was counted a few times. The chain is built from TRBV7-9 and TRBJ1-5, with D perhaps matching TRBD1 (5 bases). The CDR3 is 14 residues long. V shed 3 bases and J shed 5 bases, with 11 bases lying between them. Germline-derived CDR1 and CDR2 are SEHNR and FQNEAQ (reference sequence). As DNA, the CDR3 is TGTGCCAGCAGCTTTCCAGGGTTCGATCAGCCCCAGCATTTT. Its protein product is CASSFPGFDQPQHF.

This chain joins TRBV10-3 and TRBJ2-5; TRBD1 matches at 9 bases. Germline V lookup: CDR1 ENHRY, CDR2 SYGVKD. The CDR3 contains 13 residues. After removal of 7 bases from V and 5 bases from J, the junction contained 5 bases not matched to a gene. CDR3 sequence (DNA): TGTGCCATCAATGAAGGACAGGGGGAGACCCAGTACTTC. Encoded protein: CAINEGQGETQYF.

This chain joins TRBV10-1 and TRBJ1-1; 7 nucleotides match TRBD1. Germline V CDR1 and CDR2: WNHNN, SYGVQD (reference sequence). This CDR3 is built from 15 residues. The trim removed 3 bases at V and 1 base at J, leaving 5 bases unmatched. In DNA, the CDR3 is TGCGCCAGCAGTGAAAAACAGGGGAGGAACACTGAAGCTTTCTTT. Amino acid sequence: CASSEKQGRNTEAFF.

The genes are TRBV21-1 and TRBJ2-7; TRBD1 is the table's D call, not checked against the DNA. TRBV21-1 corresponds to a pseudogene. The CDR3 extends over 14 amino acids. Here the CDR3 reads CASSKAQGLYEQYV. As DNA, the CDR3 is TGTGCCAGCAGCAAAGCACAGGGGCTCTACGAGCAGTACGTC.

The chain employs TRBV19 and TRBJ2-3; D is unclear. The CDR3 is 15 residues long. Trimming shortened V by 5 bases and J by 2 bases, and 14 bases separated the two germline ends. Germline-derived CDR1 and CDR2 are LNHDA and SQIVND (reference sequence). The CDR3 reads CASSRVELPTDTQYF. The CDR3 DNA is TGTGCCAGTAGTCGAGTGGAGCTTCCCACAGATACGCAGTATTTT.

The V and J genes are TRBV28 and TRBJ2-7; TRBD2 agrees at 11 bases. Per the germline V gene, CDR1 is MDHEN and CDR2 is SYDVKM. Unmatched junction bases numbered 9, after V lost 5 bases and J lost 6 bases. This CDR3 is 15 amino acids long. The CDR3 sequence is CASSNPGLAVGEQYF. The CDR3 DNA is TGTGCCAGCAGTAATCCGGGACTAGCGGTCGGCGAGCAGTACTTC.

The J gene is TRBJ2-7, the V gene TRBV5-5; tentative D call: TRBD2 (6 bases). The CDR3 extends over 14 amino acids. Trimming removed 2 bases from V and 6 bases from J, with 15 bases in between. Per germline, CDR1 SGHKS and CDR2 YYEKEE (reference sequence). CDR3 in DNA: TGTGCCAGCAGCTTAACGGCGGGGAAGGGCGAGCAGTACGTC. This translates into CASSLTAGKGEQYV.

At least ten counts were recorded for this clone. The DNA of the CDR3 is TGTGCCAGCAGCTACCGACAGATGAACACTGAAGCTTTCTTT. It is translated as CASSYRQMNTEAFF. The rearrangement uses TRBV4-2 and TRBJ1-1; possibly TRBD1 for D (5 bases). The CDR3 runs 14 residues. CDR1 LGHNA and CDR2 YNFKEQ come from the germline V gene. V was trimmed by 5 bases and J by 0 bases, leaving 10 bases between them.

Written as DNA, the CDR3 is TGCGCCAGCAGCTTGCTCCCAGCGTGGCAAAACATTCAGTACTTC. This sequence encodes CASSLLPAWQNIQYF. The chain is built from TRBV5-1 and TRBJ2-4; D remains unclear. Germline V gene data show CDR1 as SGHRS and CDR2 as YFSETQ. This CDR3 has 15 amino acids. Trimming cost V 1 base and J 5 bases, with 13 bases left between them.

In regard to this clone: This specimen includes other DNA sequences encoding the same CDR3. V gene TRBV7-2 combines with J gene TRBJ1-2; 8 bases line up with TRBD1. Per germline, CDR1 SGHTA and CDR2 FQGNSA. V lost 1 base and J lost 8; bases outside the gene matches: 3. There are 13 residues in the CDR3. The CDR3 spells CASSLVQGGGYTF. CDR3 DNA: TGTGCCAGCAGCTTAGTACAGGGGGGCGGCTACACCTTC.

In its sample, this clone was seen once. This rearrangement joins TRBV6-4 to TRBJ2-2; perhaps TRBD2 as D (5 bases). There are 13 residues in the CDR3. Trimming stripped 4 bases from V and 5 bases from J, with 8 bases between. Germline values: CDR1 MRHNA, CDR2 SNTAGT. CDR3 in DNA: TGTGCCAGCAGTGGAGAGGGAACCGGGGAGCTGTTTTTT. This codes for CASSGEGTGELFF.

The genes are TRBV6-5 and TRBJ1-2; possible D gene TRBD1, 5 bases. Germline-derived CDR1 and CDR2 are MNHEY and SVGAGI. CDR3 size: 14 residues. V shed 2 bases and J shed 6 bases, with 13 bases lying between them. The CDR3 DNA sequence: TGTGCCAGCAGTTACATCGGCAGGGATGATGGCTACACCTTC. Protein product: CASSYIGRDDGYTF.

The J gene is TRBJ2-7, the V gene TRBV7-2, with D possibly being TRBD1 (6 bases). Looked up from germline, CDR1 is SGHTA and CDR2 is FQGNSA. Trimming shortened V by 3 bases and J by 4 bases, and 10 bases separated the two germline ends. CDR3 length equals 13 residues. CDR3 residues: CASSFRDKYEQYF. The CDR3 DNA reads TGTGCCAGCAGCTTCCGGGACAAGTACGAGCAGTACTTC.

The gene calls are TRBV18 and TRBJ2-2; 8 bases fit TRBD1. The CDR3 is 16 residues long. Losses at the gene ends were 3 bases for V and 4 bases for J; bases not matched to a gene: 7. CDR1 is KGHSH, CDR2 LQKENI, per germline. CDR3 in amino acids: CASSPAGTGITGELFF. The CDR3 DNA reads as TGTGCCAGCTCACCTGCCGGGACAGGCATCACCGGGGAGCTGTTTTTT.